The T cell receptor (beta chain) under discussion was sequenced for a study of blood T cell repertoires in COVID-19. Study context: Acute-phase and convalescent COVID-19 samples originated in the United States, Italy and Spain. PBMCs, B-cell-depleted T cells, or T cells provided the cDNA or gDNA that made up the material.

Original processing methods: Amplification with reference gene primers provided the estimates of nucleated cell counts. Assay: immunoSEQ multiplex PCR; the TCRdb copy retains only in-frame clones and omits some. Clone size and V and J calls were adopted from that table, with D and trimming inferred from the DNA. The table has fewer than 70,000 clones, more than 60% seen once. The CDR3 runs 12 residues. Germline CDR1 LNHDA, CDR2 SQIVND (reference sequence). V lost 4 bases and J lost 8; bases outside the gene matches: 4. The chain employs TRBV19 and TRBJ1-2, with TRBD1 matching 7 bases. Sequencing was carried out using peripheral blood. This sequence was found in a human donor in a cohort sampled during active COVID-19. CDR3 residues: CASSSTGAGYTF. CDR3 nucleotide sequence: TGTGCCAGTAGTAGTACAGGGGCAGGCTACACCTTC.